The 15 T cell receptor beta chains below were found in one sample sequenced in a study of T cell clonality in common variable immunodeficiency. Sequencing used immunoSEQ multiplex PCR; TCRdb keeps in-frame clones, though not all of them. The sample holds some 38,000 clones, and no clone turns up only once. The sample was peripheral blood mononuclear cells. Receptors were obtained from a person between 18 and 70 years old in good health.

As to this clone: The CDR3 is cut off 3 residues early in the read; its end comes from the germline J gene. This chain uses TRBV7-6 with TRBJ1-2; D is uncertain. Germline V gene data show CDR1 as SGHVS and CDR2 as FNYEAQ. The CDR3 covers 15 residues. CDR3 bases read: TGTGCCAGCAGCTTCTCGGTAGCGGGAGATCTCGAC. It translates to CASSFSVAGDLD. The whole CDR3 region reads CASSFSVAGDLDYTF. The whole variable domain, remainder taken from reference TRBV7-6 and TRBJ1-2, is GAGVSQSPRYKVTKRGQDVALRCDPISGHVSLYWYRQALGQGPEFLTYFNYEAQQDKSGLPNDRFSAERPEGSISTLTIQRTEQRDSAMYRCASSFSVAGDLDYTFGSGTRLTVV.

This clone has only a few counts. The read falls 3 residues short of the CDR3 end, and the missing part is taken from the germline J gene. This chain links TRBV5-8 with TRBJ2-7, with D unresolved. The CDR3 totals 10 residues. CDR1 is SGHTS and CDR2 is YDEGEE in the germline V gene. Trimming pared 4 bases from V and 3 bases from J, leaving 2 bases between. The CDR3 DNA, read in part, is TGTGCCAGCAGCCTCTACGAG. As protein: CASSLYE. The entire CDR3 protein is CASSLYEQYF.

The sample holds many counts of this clone. The DNA ends 3 residues before the CDR3 does, and the rest of the CDR3 is filled in from the germline J gene. The chain employs TRBV5-5 and TRBJ2-1; 8 bases are shared with TRBD2. Germline CDR1 SGHKS, CDR2 YYEKEE (reference sequence). The V gene end was trimmed by 2 bases and the J gene end by 6 bases; junction bases not matched to a gene: 7. CDR3 length: 15 amino acids. The CDR3 sequence is CASSFEAGVLNEQFF. The sequenced CDR3 bases are TGTGCCAGCAGCTTTGAAGCGGGAGTCCTCAATGAG.

In this sample, this clone turned up many times. With the read ending 3 residues before the CDR3 end, the germline J gene is used to fill in that end. The chain joins TRBV7-3 to TRBJ2-3; D is uncertain. This CDR3 region has 14 residues. Trimming removed 5 bases at V and 4 bases at J, with 13 bases between. Germline loops: CDR1 SGHTA, CDR2 FQGTGA. The CDR3 bases that were read are TGTGCCAGCAGCCGATCTAGGAATCCAGATACG. It specifies CASSRSRNPDT. From start to end, the CDR3 is CASSRSRNPDTQYF.

The table lists this clone with many counts. The read ends 3 residues before the CDR3 terminus; that terminus is restored from the germline J gene. This chain joins TRBV24-1 and TRBJ2-1, with 10 bases that match TRBD2. There are 16 residues in the CDR3. The V segment lost 4 bases and the J segment 1 base; nucleotides outside the gene matches: 3. CDR1 KGHDR and CDR2 SFDVKD come from the germline V gene. Here the CDR3 reads CATSDPLAGSYNEQFF. The DNA read from the CDR3 is TGTGCCACCAGTGACCCACTAGCGGGGTCCTACAATGAG.

This clone came up many times. From the germline J gene comes the end of the CDR3, since the read stops 3 residues before it. This chain links TRBV29-1 with TRBJ1-3; TRBD1 aligns across 7 bases. V lost 6 bases, J lost 0 bases, and 5 bases stayed unmatched. CDR1 is SQVTM and CDR2 is ANQGSEA in the germline V gene. The CDR3 extends over 14 amino acids. The CDR3 reads CSVSTGYSGNTIYF. Incomplete CDR3 DNA: TGCAGCGTCTCGACAGGGTACTCTGGAAACACC.

This clone was recorded at least ten times. The read ends 3 residues before the CDR3 terminus; that terminus is restored from the germline J gene. The rearrangement joins TRBV19 to TRBJ2-2; TRBD2 agrees at 12 bases. Trimming cost V 8 bases and J 2 bases; bases outside gene matches: 9. Germline V gene sequence: CDR1 LNHDA, CDR2 SQIVND (reference sequence). This CDR3 spans 17 amino acids. The CDR3 sequence is CASSSGRASINTGELFF. Incomplete CDR3 DNA: TGTGCCAGTTCTAGCGGGAGGGCCTCAATTAACACCGGGGAG.

This clone occurred many times. The read ends 3 residues shy of where the CDR3 ends; the end is completed using the germline J gene. The chain uses TRBV28 and TRBJ1-2; 11 positions agree with TRBD1. CDR3 length: 14 residues. In germline, CDR1 is MDHEN, CDR2 SYDVKM. Here the CDR3 reads CASSSGQGAGGYTF. The CDR3 DNA, read in part, is TGTGCCAGCAGTTCCGGACAGGGGGCGGGAGGC.

This clone showed up many times. From the germline J gene comes the end of the CDR3, since the read stops 3 residues before it. The chain has TRBV18 and TRBJ2-5; 7 bases align to TRBD1. The trim removed 2 bases at V and 0 bases at J, leaving 0 bases unmatched. This CDR3 is 14 amino acids long. CDR1 is KGHSH and CDR2 is LQKENI in the germline V gene. The CDR3 sequence: CASSPGTDQETQYF. CDR3 DNA (partial): TGTGCCAGCTCACCAGGGACAGACCAAGAGACC.

This clone was detected many times. The read falls 3 residues short of the CDR3 end, and the missing part is taken from the germline J gene. This chain uses TRBV5-1 with TRBJ1-1; 7 bases align to TRBD1. The V gene's germline CDR1 is SGHRS and CDR2 YFSETQ. CDR3 length: 15 residues. Germline trimming cut 4 bases from V and 1 base from J; bases unmatched to any gene: 7. CDR3 protein: CASSIRDSSNTEAFF. The sequenced CDR3 bases are TGCGCCAGCAGCATAAGGGACAGTTCGAACACTGAA.

In regard to this clone: The read ends 3 residues before the CDR3 terminus; that terminus is restored from the germline J gene. The rearrangement links TRBV30 to TRBJ1-2; a possible D gene is TRBD1 (5 bases). The CDR3 is 11 amino acids. The germline gives CDR1 GTSNPN, CDR2 SVGIG (reference sequence). CDR3 in amino acids: CAWERGNDYTF. The sequenced part of the CDR3 DNA is TGTGCCTGGGAGCGGGGGAATGAC.

The CDR3 loop is CASSTTGVGNQPQYF. The CDR3 DNA, read in part, is TGTGCCAGTAGTACCACAGGGGTAGGTAATCAGCCG. This chain uses TRBV19 with TRBJ2-3; 7 nucleotides align to TRBD1. The read ends 3 residues early relative to the CDR3; the germline J gene fills the gap. The CDR3 consists of 15 residues. Germline V CDR1 and CDR2: LNHDA, SQIVND (reference sequence).

In this sample, this clone turned up many times. Read coverage stops 3 residues before the CDR3 terminus; the germline J gene supplies the remainder. The chain recombines TRBV19 with TRBJ2-1; a weak D match, TRBD2 (6 bases). The CDR3 is 15 amino acids. Germline V gene data show CDR1 as LNHDA and CDR2 as SQIVND (reference sequence). Deletions cut 6 bases from V and 0 bases from J, with 12 bases between. The part of the CDR3 DNA that was read is TGTGCCAGTAGCCCAGCAGCGGGCTCCTACAATGAG. Protein sequence: CASSPAAGSYNE. The CDR3 in full is CASSPAAGSYNEQFF.

In this sample, this clone turned up many times. The CDR3 DNA, read in part, is TGCAGCGTTGAAGGGACAGGGTGGTTTAGA. Protein: CSVEGTGWFR. The complete CDR3 protein is CSVEGTGWFRAFF. The chain has TRBV29-1 and TRBJ1-1, with TRBD1 matching 8 bases. The read stops 3 residues short of the end of the CDR3; the missing end is completed from the germline J gene. The CDR3 loop spans 13 amino acids. Germline CDR1 reads SQVTM; CDR2 reads ANQGSEA.

This clone was counted many times. Read sequence stops 3 residues before the CDR3 end, and the germline J gene provides the missing end. The chain carries TRBV7-8 and TRBJ2-1, with 10 bases aligning to TRBD2. The CDR3 has 16 residues. The germline CDR1 and CDR2 sequences are SGHVS and FQNEAQ. The V segment lost 5 bases and the J segment 8 bases; nucleotides outside the gene matches: 12. CDR3 bases read: TGTGCCAGCAGCCTCAGACGTCTAGCGGGAGTTGATGAG. As protein: CASSLRRLAGVDE. The full-length CDR3 reads as CASSLRRLAGVDEQFF. The full variable domain, its missing parts supplied by reference TRBV7-8 and TRBJ2-1, is GAGVSQSPRYKVAKRGQDVALRCDPISGHVSLFWYQQALGQGPEFLTYFQNEAQLDKSGLPSDRFFAERPEGSVSTLKIQRTQQEDSAVYLCASSLRRLAGVDEQFFGPGTRLTVL.